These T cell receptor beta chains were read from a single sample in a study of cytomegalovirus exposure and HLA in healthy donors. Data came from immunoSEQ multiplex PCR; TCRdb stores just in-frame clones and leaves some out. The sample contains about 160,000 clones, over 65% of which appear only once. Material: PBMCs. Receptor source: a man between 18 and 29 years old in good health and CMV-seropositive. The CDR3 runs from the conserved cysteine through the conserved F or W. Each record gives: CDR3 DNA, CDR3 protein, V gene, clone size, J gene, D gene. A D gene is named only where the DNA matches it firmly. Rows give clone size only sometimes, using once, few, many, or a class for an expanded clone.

TGTGCCAGTAGTATCATGGGGAGGGAGAATTCACCCCTCCACTTT CASSIMGRENSPLHF TRBV19 NA TRBJ1-6 NA
TGCGCCAGCAGCTTGGGGGTTGGGACAGCCCAAGAGACCCAGTACTTC CASSLGVGTAQETQYF TRBV5-1 NA TRBJ2-5 TRBD1
TGTGCCTGGAGTGCACTCTTGGGACAGGATTACTGGGGCTACACCTTC CAWSALLGQDYWGYTF TRBV30 NA TRBJ1-2 TRBD1
TGTGCCAGCAGCGTAGGGGACAGGCCCCTGAACACTGAAGCTTTCTTT CASSVGDRPLNTEAFF TRBV9 once TRBJ1-1 TRBD1
TGTGCCACCAGCAGAGCCCCTAAGGATACGCAGTATTTT CATSRAPKDTQYF TRBV15 NA TRBJ2-3 NA
TGCGCCAGCAGACCTTCTACAGGGACCGAAGCTTTCTTT CASRPSTGTEAFF TRBV5-1 NA TRBJ1-1 NA
TGTGCCAGCAGCTTGCCTGGACAGGGCTTAGATACGCAGTATTTT CASSLPGQGLDTQYF TRBV5-8 NA TRBJ2-3 TRBD1
TGTGCTAGCAGCTTAGGATTGGGTAACCCGGGGGAGACCCAGTACTTC CASSLGLGNPGETQYF TRBV7-7 NA TRBJ2-5 NA
TGCGCCAGCAGCTGGAAGACAGGACTGGGGGGAAACACCATATATTTT CASSWKTGLGGNTIYF TRBV5-1 NA TRBJ1-3 NA
TGTGCCAGCGCTGACAGGGGGCGCACCGGGGAGCTGTTTTTT CASADRGRTGELFF TRBV2 once TRBJ2-2 TRBD1
TGCGCCAGCAGCCCCTACAGGGGGTCTGGGGACCTCTATGGCTACACCTTC CASSPYRGSGDLYGYTF TRBV5-1 few TRBJ1-2 TRBD1
TGTGCCAGCAGCTTAGCCTTACTAGCGGGAGGGGTGTCAGATACGCAGTATTTT CASSLALLAGGVSDTQYF TRBV11-2 NA TRBJ2-3 TRBD2
TGTGCCAGCACCGGGACAGCTAACTATGGCTACACCTTC CASTGTANYGYTF TRBV6-5 NA TRBJ1-2 TRBD1
TGTGCCAGCAGCTTAGGTCGGGAGTTAAGGAATGAGCAGTTCTTC CASSLGRELRNEQFF TRBV11-1 NA TRBJ2-1 NA
TGTGCCAGCAGCTCTGGACAGGGCGGATTGGGAAACACCATATATTTT CASSSGQGGLGNTIYF TRBV5-5 NA TRBJ1-3 TRBD1
TGTGCCAGCAGTATAAACCGAGCAACTAATGAAAAACTGTTTTTT CASSINRATNEKLFF TRBV6-5 NA TRBJ1-4 NA
TGTGCCAGCAGCACCCGGGGGGCCGGGTACAATGAGCAGTTCTTC CASSTRGAGYNEQFF TRBV9 NA TRBJ2-1 NA
TGTGCCAGCAGTGAACCGGGACTAGCGGGAGGGAACCAAGAGACCCAGTACTTC CASSEPGLAGGNQETQYF TRBV25-1 NA TRBJ2-5 TRBD2
TGTGCCACCAGCAGGGGGGGGTCGGGCTATGGCTACACCTTC CATSRGGSGYGYTF TRBV15 NA TRBJ1-2 NA
TGTGCCAGCAACACCCTCGCGGGAGACCCCTACAATGAGCAGTTCTTC CASNTLAGDPYNEQFF TRBV4-2 NA TRBJ2-1 TRBD2
TGTGCCAGCAGCGGAGGACAGGGGGCCTATGGCTACACCTTC CASSGGQGAYGYTF TRBV7-2 NA TRBJ1-2 TRBD1
TGTGCCATCAGTGAGTCGTGGGGGACAGGGAACACCGGGGAGCTGTTTTTT CAISESWGTGNTGELFF TRBV10-3 NA TRBJ2-2 TRBD1
TGTGCCAGCAGCTTTGCGTTCGGGACACAGACCCAGTACTTC CASSFAFGTQTQYF TRBV7-6 once TRBJ2-5 NA
TGCGCCAGCAACCTGGGACTAGCGGGAGTGGAGACCCAGTACTTC CASNLGLAGVETQYF TRBV5-1 NA TRBJ2-5 TRBD2
TGTGCCAGCAGCTTAGTCAGCAGGGGGTTGAATGAGCAGTTCTTC CASSLVSRGLNEQFF TRBV7-2 NA TRBJ2-1 TRBD1
TGCGCCAGCAGCCAAGGCGGGGGGGGGATTCATCAGCCCCAGCATTTT CASSQGGGGIHQPQHF TRBV4-1 NA TRBJ1-5 NA
TGTGCCAGCAGTGGGTCCGCCGGTGCCGGTGGCTACACCTTC CASSGSAGAGGYTF TRBV6-1 NA TRBJ1-2 NA
TGTGCCAGCAGTGAAGATTACGGGTCCCTCAATCAGCCCCAGCATTTT CASSEDYGSLNQPQHF TRBV2 NA TRBJ1-5 NA
TGTGCCAGCAGCCAGGACAGGGGGTATAGCAATCAACCCCAGCATTTT CASSQDRGYSNQPQHF TRBV7-2 NA TRBJ1-5 TRBD1
TGTGCCAGCACCCCAATAGGGGGTCGTGAGCTGAACACTGAAGCTCTCTTT CASTPIGGRELNTEALF TRBV5-6 once TRBJ1-1 NA
TGTGCCAGCACCCTGACAGGGATCAATCAGCCCCAGCATTTT CASTLTGINQPQHF TRBV6-1 NA TRBJ1-5 TRBD1